The 30 T cell receptor beta chains below all came from one sample that was sequenced in a study of T cell responses to AZD1222 COVID-19 vaccine. The assay was immunoSEQ multiplex PCR, and TCRdb's table has in-frame clones only and misses some. The sample lists around 150,000 clones, 91% occurring once. The specimen comprised peripheral blood, sampled 28 days after the second AZD1222 dose. These receptors were taken from an adult who received the AZD1222 COVID-19 vaccine.

This chain connects TRBV4-1 to TRBJ2-1, with TRBD2 matching 7 bases. The CDR3 is 15 amino acids. V was clipped by 4 bases and J by 4 bases; unmatched bases: 7. Germline lookup yields CDR1 MGHRA and CDR2 YSYEKL. The CDR3 sequence is CASSRLAATYNEQFF. The CDR3 DNA follows: TGCGCCAGCAGCCGTCTAGCGGCCACTTACAATGAGCAGTTCTTC.

CDR3 residues: CASSVGQGPAGELFF. CDR3 bases: TGTGCCAGCAGTGTAGGGCAGGGTCCAGCCGGGGAGCTGTTTTTT. The rearrangement uses TRBV11-3 and TRBJ2-2, with a weak D call TRBD1 (5 bases). This CDR3 contains 15 residues. The V end lost 6 bases, the J end lost 6 bases, and 17 bases lay between the germline ends. Germline loops: CDR1 SGHNT, CDR2 YENEEA.

This clone was observed a handful of times. This chain connects TRBV3-1 (or the pseudogene TRBV3-2) to TRBJ2-7, with 8 bases matching TRBD1. The CDR3 runs 15 residues. The germline V gene encodes CDR1 LGHDT and CDR2 YNNKEL (reference sequence). J lost 1 base, V lost 4 bases, and 6 bases had no gene match. CDR3 protein: CASSPTGGLSYEQYF. The CDR3 nucleotides are TGTGCCAGCAGCCCCACAGGGGGGCTTTCCTACGAGCAGTACTTC.

This chain connects TRBV29-1 to TRBJ1-1; no firm D call. Trimming shortened V by 1 base and J by 7 bases, and 7 bases separated the two germline ends. This CDR3 has 11 residues. Germline V lookup: CDR1 SQVTM, CDR2 ANQGSEA. This chain's CDR3 is CSVEGGFEAFF. CDR3 nucleotides: TGCAGCGTTGAAGGCGGTTTTGAAGCTTTCTTT.

The V and J genes are TRBV11-1 and TRBJ2-7, with D hard to call. V lost 0 bases, J lost 0 bases, and 6 bases lay in between. The CDR3 is made up of 14 amino acids. Germline assignment: CDR1 SGHAT and CDR2 FQDESV (reference sequence). DNA for the CDR3: TGTGCCAGCAGCTTAGCCTACCCCTCCTACGAGCAGTACTTC. Residues: CASSLAYPSYEQYF.

This sequence joins TRBV7-9 and TRBJ2-2; 7 positions agree with TRBD2. CDR1 and CDR2 (germline): SEHNR, FQNEAQ (reference sequence). The CDR3 spans 16 residues. V lost 3 bases to trimming and J lost 5 bases; unmatched junction nucleotides: 9. The CDR3, as DNA: TGTGCCAGCAGCTTCCTGGGGGGGAGTCCGACCGGGGAGCTGTTTTTT. Protein product: CASSFLGGSPTGELFF.

The V and J genes are TRBV7-3 and TRBJ2-6, with TRBD1 matching 7 bases. The CDR3 sequence is 15 residues long. J gave up 0 bases and V 4 bases, and 0 bases lay outside the gene matches. Germline lookup yields CDR1 SGHTA and CDR2 FQGTGA. The CDR3 here is CASSWDSSGANVLTF. In DNA form, the CDR3 reads TGTGCCAGCAGCTGGGACAGCTCTGGGGCCAACGTCCTGACTTTC.

This chain joins TRBV4-2 and TRBJ2-5; 11 bases are a match to TRBD2. Germline lookup yields CDR1 LGHNA and CDR2 YNFKEQ. The CDR3 covers 16 residues. J lost 2 bases, V lost 2 bases, and 4 bases had no gene match. CDR3 sequence reads: CASSQRGLAEQETQYF. Here the CDR3 DNA reads TGTGCCAGCAGCCAACGGGGACTAGCGGAACAAGAGACCCAGTACTTC.

V is TRBV7-2 and J is TRBJ1-4; 10 nucleotides line up with TRBD1. Germline V gene data show CDR1 as SGHTA and CDR2 as FQGNSA. This CDR3 has 18 residues. Trimming cost V 4 bases and J 5 bases; bases outside gene matches: 13. CDR3 protein: CASSSRRDRGRDNEKLFF. CDR3 nucleotides: TGTGCCAGCAGCTCAAGACGGGACAGGGGACGGGACAATGAAAAACTGTTTTTT.

This sequence joins TRBV7-6 and TRBJ2-1; tentative D call: TRBD2 (5 bases). Trimming removed 6 bases at V and 4 bases at J, with 25 bases between. The germline V gene encodes CDR1 SGHVS and CDR2 FNYEAQ. The CDR3 loop spans 18 amino acids. The DNA for the CDR3 is TGTGCCAGCAGACCCGGTGCCCATCGGACTCCTTCATACAATGAGCAGTTCTTC. Its translation is CASRPGAHRTPSYNEQFF.

This chain joins TRBV5-4 and TRBJ1-2, with 7 bases fitting TRBD1. From germline, CDR1 is SGHNT and CDR2 YYREEE (reference sequence). The ends lost 4 bases at V and 3 bases at J; junction bases unmatched: 9. The CDR3 has 15 amino acids. The CDR3 nucleotides read TGTGCCAGCAGCCTCGGGGACAGCTCCTACTATGGCTACACCTTC. It codes for CASSLGDSSYYGYTF. Using reference TRBV5-4 and TRBJ1-2 for the parts outside the CDR3, the full variable domain is ETGVTQSPTHLIKTRGQQVTLRCSSQSGHNTVSWYQQALGQGPQFIFQYYREEENGRGNFPPRFSGLQFPNYSSELNVNALELDDSALYLCASSLGDSSYYGYTFGSGTRLTVV.

The chain is built from TRBV3-1 (or the pseudogene TRBV3-2) and TRBJ2-3; 9 nucleotides align to TRBD1. Trimming at V came to 5 bases and at J to 6 bases, leaving 12 bases not matched to a gene. Per the germline V gene, CDR1 is LGHDT and CDR2 is YNNKEL (reference sequence). The CDR3 sequence is 16 residues long. The CDR3 region has the DNA TGTGCCAGCAGCGACCGGGACAGGGATCAAATTGATACGCAGTATTTT. Translation gives CASSDRDRDQIDTQYF.

The genes are TRBV9 and TRBJ2-7; maybe TRBD2 (6 bases). The CDR3 runs to 15 residues. Germline assignment: CDR1 SGDLS and CDR2 YYNGEE. The V end was cut by 0 bases, the J end by 3 bases, with 13 bases between. The CDR3 spells CASSVAPLANYEQYF. In nucleotides, the CDR3 is TGTGCCAGCAGCGTAGCGCCCCTAGCGAACTACGAGCAGTACTTC.

The chain recombines TRBV19 with TRBJ2-1; 10 bases are shared with TRBD2. The junction had 7 bases not matched to a gene; V was cut back by 3 bases and J by 8 bases. Germline V gene lookup returns CDR1 LNHDA and CDR2 SQIVND (reference sequence). This CDR3 has 15 amino acids. CDR3 sequence (DNA): TGTGCCAGTAGTATGGTTGGGCTAGCGGGGGATGAGCAGTTCTTC. Residues: CASSMVGLAGDEQFF.

The genes are TRBV5-1 and TRBJ2-3; D gene ambiguous. The V end was cut by 0 bases, the J end by 0 bases, with 5 bases between. The CDR3 spans 14 residues. Germline values: CDR1 SGHRS, CDR2 YFSETQ. The CDR3 spells CASSLDTSTDTQYF. CDR3 nucleotide sequence: TGCGCCAGCAGCTTGGATACTAGCACAGATACGCAGTATTTT.

This clone has just one count. The chain recombines TRBV18 with TRBJ2-1, with TRBD1 as a possible D gene (6 bases). Germline V gene lookup returns CDR1 KGHSH and CDR2 LQKENI. CDR3 length: 18 residues. Deletions cut 0 bases from V and 5 bases from J, with 20 bases between. The CDR3 protein is CASSPPTGSVRVNNEQFF. The CDR3 DNA follows: TGTGCCAGCTCACCACCTACAGGGTCCGTCAGGGTCAACAATGAGCAGTTCTTC.

The chain carries TRBV23-1 and TRBJ2-1, with 7 bases identical to TRBD2. TRBV23-1 is an open reading frame whose function is uncertain. This CDR3 has 17 amino acids. V lost 3 bases to trimming and J lost 8 bases; unmatched junction nucleotides: 16. The CDR3 protein is CASSHPQGTSEVDEQFF. CDR3 bases: TGCGCCAGCAGTCACCCCCAGGGTACTAGCGAGGTCGATGAGCAGTTCTTC.

This clone has just one count. The chain has TRBV19 and TRBJ1-5, with D tentatively TRBD1 (5 bases). V was shortened by 11 bases and J by 4 bases, with 24 bases between the two germline ends. The CDR3 runs to 16 residues. Germline V gene data show CDR1 as LNHDA and CDR2 as SQIVND (reference sequence). Here the CDR3 reads CARNGAGISKNQPQHF. The CDR3 bases are TGTGCCCGGAACGGAGCAGGGATATCAAAAAATCAGCCCCAGCATTTT. The complete variable domain, with remaining parts taken from reference TRBV19 and TRBJ1-5, reads DGGITQSPKYLFRKEGQNVTLSCEQNLNHDAMYWYRQDPGQGLRLIYYSQIVNDFQKGDIAEGYSVSREKKESFPLTVTSAQKNPTAFYLCARNGAGISKNQPQHFGDGTRLSIL.

The chain links TRBV9 to TRBJ2-4; 8 nucleotides match TRBD2. Germline V gives CDR1 SGDLS, CDR2 YYNGEE. The CDR3 sequence is 13 residues long. J was trimmed by 8 bases and V by 4 bases; bases with no gene match: 5. The DNA for the CDR3 is TGTGCCAGCAGCCGGGAGGGCCGGGACATTCAGTACTTC. Translated, it gives CASSREGRDIQYF.

This chain joins TRBV7-9 and TRBJ1-4; 8 nucleotides line up with TRBD1. This CDR3 has 14 residues. Germline assignment: CDR1 SEHNR and CDR2 FQNEAQ (reference sequence). Germline trimming cut 1 base from V and 7 bases from J; bases unmatched to any gene: 2. CDR3 region: CASSLVQGAEKLFF. CDR3 nucleotide sequence: TGTGCCAGCAGCTTAGTGCAGGGGGCTGAAAAACTGTTTTTT.

The chain combines TRBV5-1 with TRBJ2-3, with D tentatively TRBD1 (6 bases). The ends were cut back, 3 bases at V and 1 base at J, with 12 bases in the middle. The germline V gene has CDR1 SGHRS and CDR2 YFSETQ. The length of the CDR3 is 15 residues. CDR3 bases: TGCGCCAGCAGCTACGGTAACAGGGGCACAGATACGCAGTATTTT. It is translated as CASSYGNRGTDTQYF.

This chain links TRBV6-5 with TRBJ1-3; unclear D gene. Trimming pared 2 bases from V and 8 bases from J, leaving 13 bases between. The CDR3 is 14 residues long. Per the germline V gene, CDR1 is MNHEY and CDR2 is SVGAGI. CDR3 amino acids: CASSYLGLRHTIYF. The CDR3 DNA reads TGTGCCAGCAGTTACCTGGGGTTGCGGCACACCATATATTTT.

The DNA for the CDR3 is TGTGCCAGCAGCTCAAGGTCCGGGGGACAGGACGACTACGAGCAGTACTTC. This encodes CASSSRSGGQDDYEQYF. The chain combines TRBV11-3 with TRBJ2-7; 8 bases agree with TRBD1. Germline values: CDR1 SGHNT, CDR2 YENEEA. The CDR3 contains 17 residues. Trimming at V came to 4 bases and at J to 3 bases, leaving 14 bases not matched to a gene.

J is TRBJ2-7 and V is TRBV27; 7 positions match TRBD2. CDR1 and CDR2 from the germline V gene are MNHEY and SMNVEV (reference sequence). This CDR3 contains 13 residues. V lost 4 bases and J lost 6; bases outside the gene matches: 6. The CDR3 loop reads CASSYSGRGEQYF. The CDR3 region has the DNA TGTGCCAGCAGTTATTCAGGGAGGGGCGAGCAGTACTTC.

The chain uses TRBV28 and TRBJ2-1; 7 bases fit TRBD1. With V trimmed by 8 bases and J by 15 bases, 10 bases remained unmatched. CDR1 MDHEN and CDR2 SYDVKM come from the germline V gene. The CDR3 extends over 11 amino acids. The DNA of the CDR3 is TGTGCCAGCGGCAACCGGGACAGACTGTTCTTC. Amino acids: CASGNRDRLFF.

The chain links TRBV28 to TRBJ1-2, with D unclear. CDR1 and CDR2 from the germline V gene are MDHEN and SYDVKM. This CDR3 comprises 13 residues. The V end was cut by 3 bases, the J end by 5 bases, with 10 bases between. The CDR3 region is CASSLEPRYGYTF. CDR3 nucleotides: TGTGCCAGCAGTTTGGAACCGCGATATGGCTACACCTTC.

The V and J genes are TRBV20-1 and TRBJ1-4; D unclear. V was cut by 0 bases and J by 7 bases, with 3 bases left in between. This CDR3 comprises 11 residues. CDR1 is DFQATT, CDR2 SNEGSKA, per germline (reference sequence). Written as DNA, the CDR3 is TGCAGTGCTAGAGAAGGTGAAAAACTGTTTTTT. This codes for CSAREGEKLFF.

The V call is TRBV7-2, the J call TRBJ2-1; weak D call: TRBD2 (5 bases). The CDR3 covers 13 residues. V lost 4 bases and J lost 3, with 7 bases in between. CDR1 is SGHTA, CDR2 FQGNSA, per germline. As DNA, the CDR3 is TGTGCCAGCAGCTCCGACTACTACAATGAGCAGTTCTTC. Protein: CASSSDYYNEQFF.

This clone was observed once. The gene calls are TRBV6-6 and TRBJ1-5; D possibly corresponds to TRBD1 (5 bases). This CDR3 region has 14 residues. Germline lookup yields CDR1 MNHNY and CDR2 SVGAGI (reference sequence). V was clipped by 8 bases and J by 0 bases, with 11 bases between them. Here the CDR3 reads CASLPDNSNQPQHF. CDR3 DNA sequence: TGTGCCAGCCTACCGGACAATAGCAATCAGCCCCAGCATTTT.

This clone was observed once. This chain links TRBV19 with TRBJ2-7, with TRBD1 as a possible D gene (6 bases). Deletions cut 1 base from V and 3 bases from J, with 13 bases between. Germline CDR1 is LNHDA and CDR2 is SQIVND (reference sequence). This CDR3 is 15 amino acids long. For the CDR3, the DNA is TGTGCCAGTAGTATAGGACCGGGACACATCTACGAGCAGTACTTC. Translation: CASSIGPGHIYEQYF.